This T cell receptor beta chain was identified in a study of type 1 regulatory T cells (dated by TCRdb to the early 2020s). For the wider study: An in vitro protocol by which a Tr1-enriched, alloantigen-specific CD4 T cell product named T-allo10 was generated was characterized in the study. Patients with hematological malignancies who were receiving allogeneic hematopoietic stem cell transplantation were the group in which T-allo10 was being clinically evaluated.

This clonotype was picked up a small number of times. No antigen is known for it. Base qualities are not provided; no much larger clone lies one nucleotide away. Based on the germline V gene (reference sequence), the CDR1 and CDR2 sequences are LNHDA and SQIVND. V gives up 5 bases and J gives up 7 bases, and the segment between their germline ends measures 11 bases. The CDR3 sequence holds 13 residues, the cysteine and phenylalanine included. Only CDR3 DNA is held: 39 bases, read in frame from base 1. Sequencing took place on an Illumina MiSeq. The public reads were reprocessed in TCRdb via fastp at Q25 and MiXCR, keeping in-frame beta chains. Identical CDR3 protein sequences are pooled into one entry, listed with their most common genes and DNA. In this sample the table shows approximately 100,000 distinct CDR3 sequences, around a third of which occur a single time. Of the sample, 2.2% falls within the top ten clones.

This sequence was found in a human donor in good health. Recombination joined TRBV19 with TRBJ2-2; possibly the D gene is TRBD1, per 5 matching bases. Sequencing used CD4+ T cells, either the whole sample or a sorted fraction (not recorded which). The DNA sequence is given as TGTGCCAGTAGTCCGACAGTCAACGGGGAGCTGTTTTTT. Its amino acids are CASSPTVNGELFF. Beyond the CDR3, the reference TRBV19 and TRBJ2-2 genes provide the residues; the full variable domain reads: DGGITQSPKYLFRKEGQNVTLSCEQNLNHDAMYWYRQDPGQGLRLIYYSQIVNDFQKGDIAEGYSVSREKKESFPLTVTSAQKNPTAFYLCASSPTVNGELFFGEGSRLTVL.